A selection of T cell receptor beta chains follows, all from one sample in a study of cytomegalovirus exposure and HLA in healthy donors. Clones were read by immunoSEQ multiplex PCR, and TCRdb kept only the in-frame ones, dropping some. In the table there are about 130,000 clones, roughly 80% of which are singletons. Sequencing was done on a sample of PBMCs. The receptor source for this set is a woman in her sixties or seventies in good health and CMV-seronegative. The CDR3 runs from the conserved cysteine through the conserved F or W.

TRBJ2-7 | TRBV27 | CASSNGQAFYEQYF
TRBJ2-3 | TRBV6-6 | CASELLAGVADTQYF
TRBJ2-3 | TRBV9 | CASSVGRGPIQADTQYF
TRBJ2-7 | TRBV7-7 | CASSPGTAGEQYF
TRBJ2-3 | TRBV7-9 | CASSTRTSGITDTQYF
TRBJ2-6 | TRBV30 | CAWTFSGANVLTF
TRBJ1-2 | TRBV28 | CASSPPRTEANYGYTF
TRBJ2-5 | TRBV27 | CASSPAPGQRGQETQYF
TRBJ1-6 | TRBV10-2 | CASSPGGGAGNSPLHF
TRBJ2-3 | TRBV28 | CASSWAGRPHTDTQYF
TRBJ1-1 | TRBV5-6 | CASSGDRGNTEAFF
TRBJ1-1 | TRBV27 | CASGYQGWSTEAFF
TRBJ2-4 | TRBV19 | CASSMLAGLAKNIQYF
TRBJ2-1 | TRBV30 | CAWSSLQGRGGYNEQFF
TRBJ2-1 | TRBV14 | CASKGPGGSNEQFF
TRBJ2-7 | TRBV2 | CASRGQGFAYEQYF
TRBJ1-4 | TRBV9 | CASSGTGSGVRLFF